Following are 16 T cell receptor beta chains from one sample sequenced in a study of blood T cells in healthy people across ages. PCR was performed a second time for about 7 to 12 cycles using a sample-barcoded 5' primer and a J-beta primer mix. TCRdb analysed the 5' RACE reads with MiXCR anew, one entry per CDR3 protein. The sample records 850,000 to 950,000 distinct CDR3 sequences, more than 25% being singletons. Input material: blood. These receptors were taken from a woman of 80 years or more in good health.

The sample holds a few counts of this clonotype. CDR3 protein: CASSSDPWRSYGYTF. CDR3 bases: TGTGCCAGCAGCTCCGACCCCTGGAGAAGCTATGGCTACACCTTC. The chain employs TRBV7-2 and TRBJ1-2; the D is unclear. Trimming removed 4 bases at V and 4 bases at J, with 16 bases between. CDR3 length equals 15 residues. The V gene's germline CDR1 is SGHTA and CDR2 FQGNSA.

Many counts were recorded for this clonotype. The chain combines TRBV7-2 with TRBJ2-5, with D possibly matching TRBD2 (5 bases). Trimming took off 3 bases at V and 5 bases at J, with 16 bases between the two ends. The germline CDR1 and CDR2 sequences are SGHTA and FQGNSA. The CDR3 totals 15 residues. The CDR3 reads CASSFSRGREETQYF. CDR3 sequence (DNA): TGTGCCAGCAGCTTTAGTCGGGGAAGGGAGGAGACCCAGTACTTC.

This clonotype was counted only a few times. The chain couples TRBV2 to TRBJ1-5, with D hard to call. Trimming shortened V by 2 bases and J by 7 bases, and 9 bases separated the two germline ends. The CDR3 totals 13 residues. Germline CDR1 is SNHLY and CDR2 is FYNNEI. The CDR3 bases are TGTGCCAGCAGTGAAAGAGGCAGCCAGCCCCAGCATTTT. It encodes CASSERGSQPQHF.

A remark on this clonotype: Just one base apart from a much larger clone, this may be a read error. The V call is TRBV6-2 or TRBV6-3, the J call TRBJ2-5; a possible D gene is TRBD1 (5 bases). TRBJ2-7 explains the end of the DNA better; the J call may be wrong. CDR1 and CDR2 from the germline V gene are MNHEY and SVGEGT. This CDR3 contains 13 residues. This CDR3 is CASSYVRDDEQYF. The CDR3 DNA is TGTGCCAGCAGTTACGTCAGGGATGACGAGCAGTACTTC.

V and J are TRBV30 and TRBJ2-5, with 8 bases aligning to TRBD1. With V trimmed by 3 bases and J by 2 bases, 5 bases remained unmatched. The CDR3 is 14 residues long. The germline V gene encodes CDR1 GTSNPN and CDR2 SVGIG (reference sequence). This chain's CDR3 is CAWRRTGSQETQYF. The CDR3 DNA reads as TGTGCCTGGAGGAGGACAGGGTCACAAGAGACCCAGTACTTC.

This clonotype appeared once. The missing conserved phenylalanine or tryptophan at the end of this CDR3 makes a read error likely. The CDR3 bases are TGTGCCAGCAGCCCGGGGCAGAGCTCCTACAATGAGCAGTTCGTC. Amino acids: CASSPGQSSYNEQFV. This chain connects TRBV5-4 to TRBJ2-1; possibly TRBD1 or TRBD2 for D (5 bases each). V dropped 4 bases and J dropped 0 bases, with 11 bases sitting between them. In germline, CDR1 is SGHNT, CDR2 YYREEE (reference sequence). This CDR3 is built from 15 residues.

This clonotype occurred many times. This chain uses TRBV5-5 with TRBJ1-3; D might be TRBD1 (6 bases). Germline V gene lookup returns CDR1 SGHKS and CDR2 YYEKEE (reference sequence). The CDR3 loop spans 14 amino acids. V gave up 4 bases and J gave up 3 bases, with 11 bases separating them. The CDR3 is CASSPQGFGNTIYF. The CDR3 nucleotides read TGTGCCAGCAGCCCACAGGGATTTGGAAACACCATATATTTT.

For the CDR3, the DNA is TGTGCCAGAAGTCGACTAGCGGGGGGGAGCACAGATACGCAGTATTTT. Its protein product is CARSRLAGGSTDTQYF. V gene TRBV7-9 combines with J gene TRBJ2-3, with TRBD2 identical over 14 bases. V dropped 9 bases and J dropped 0; count of bases not matched to a gene: 5. Germline CDR1 and CDR2: SEHNR and FQNEAQ (reference sequence). The CDR3 loop spans 16 amino acids.

This clonotype was picked up a small number of times. V is TRBV7-2 and J is TRBJ2-2; D remains unclear. The germline gives CDR1 SGHTA, CDR2 FQGNSA. Trimming left V 1 base short and J 5 bases short, with 11 bases between. The CDR3 runs 15 residues. CDR3 amino acids: CASSLDSGRTGELFF. The DNA of the CDR3 is TGTGCCAGCAGCTTAGATTCAGGCCGGACCGGGGAGCTGTTTTTT.

The table lists this clonotype with many counts. The V call is TRBV11-1, the J call TRBJ1-2; TRBD1 agrees at 9 bases. V lost 5 bases and J lost 7; bases outside the gene matches: 14. The CDR3 totals 16 residues. CDR1 and CDR2 (germline): SGHAT, FQDESV (reference sequence). The CDR3 DNA reads as TGTGCCAGCAGCCCCCCTCAAGTTGGGACAGGGATTGGCTACACCTTC. Its protein product is CASSPPQVGTGIGYTF.

In regard to this clonotype: The junction shows a germline mismatch at one end, possibly a read error. The chain combines TRBV12-3 or TRBV12-4 with TRBJ1-1; 7 bases match TRBD1. The CDR3 sequence is 14 residues long. Here the CDR3 reads CASRPTGPNTEALF. CDR3 DNA sequence: TGTGCCAGCAGACCGACAGGGCCTAACACTGAAGCTTTGTTT.

This clonotype was observed a handful of times. The chain is built from TRBV3-1 and TRBJ1-5, with 8 nucleotides matching TRBD1. Germline CDR1 LGHDT, CDR2 YNNKEL (reference sequence). The V segment lost 6 bases and the J segment 7 bases; nucleotides outside the gene matches: 5. The CDR3 covers 13 residues. Here the CDR3 DNA reads TGTGCCAGCAGTGATACAGGGGGGCAGCCCCAGCATTTT. Its translation is CASSDTGGQPQHF.

Notes on this clonotype: A much larger clone differs from this one at a single base, so this may be a read error. This chain links TRBV15 with TRBJ1-4, with D possibly TRBD1 on 5 matching bases. V was clipped by 2 bases and J by 7 bases, with 11 bases between them. The CDR3 length is 14 residues. CDR1 is LNHNV, CDR2 YYDKDF, per germline (reference sequence). CDR3 region: CATSRLGTSEKLFF. The DNA of the CDR3 is TGTGCCACCAGCAGACTTGGGACCTCTGAAAAACTGTTTTTT.

This clonotype was counted only a few times. The J gene is TRBJ1-2, the V gene TRBV20-1, with 9 nucleotides matching TRBD1. CDR3 length: 13 residues. Germline V gene lookup returns CDR1 DFQATT and CDR2 SNEGSKA (reference sequence). The J segment lost 8 bases and the V segment lost 3 bases, leaving 7 bases of the junction unmatched. CDR3 nucleotide sequence: TGCAGTGCTAGTAACAGGGGGCGGGAGGGCTACACCTTC. Protein sequence: CSASNRGREGYTF.

V gene TRBV5-1 combines with J gene TRBJ2-3, with D possibly called TRBD1 or TRBD2 (5 bases each). With 2 bases removed from V and 2 bases from J, the gap between germline ends came to 12 bases. The CDR3 is 15 residues long. Germline V gene data show CDR1 as SGHRS and CDR2 as YFSETQ. The DNA for the CDR3 is TGCGCCAGCAGCTTAACGGGGCAAACCACAGATACGCAGTATTTT. It specifies CASSLTGQTTDTQYF.

DNA of the CDR3: TGTGCCAGCAGCTTATTCCCCCTGGGAAAGAACACCGGGGAGCTGTTTTTT. The encoded protein is CASSLFPLGKNTGELFF. The V call is TRBV11-2, the J call TRBJ2-2; D not resolved. The V gene's germline CDR1 is SGHAT and CDR2 FQNNGV. CDR3 length equals 17 residues. V lost 2 bases, J lost 1 base, and 14 bases lay in between.